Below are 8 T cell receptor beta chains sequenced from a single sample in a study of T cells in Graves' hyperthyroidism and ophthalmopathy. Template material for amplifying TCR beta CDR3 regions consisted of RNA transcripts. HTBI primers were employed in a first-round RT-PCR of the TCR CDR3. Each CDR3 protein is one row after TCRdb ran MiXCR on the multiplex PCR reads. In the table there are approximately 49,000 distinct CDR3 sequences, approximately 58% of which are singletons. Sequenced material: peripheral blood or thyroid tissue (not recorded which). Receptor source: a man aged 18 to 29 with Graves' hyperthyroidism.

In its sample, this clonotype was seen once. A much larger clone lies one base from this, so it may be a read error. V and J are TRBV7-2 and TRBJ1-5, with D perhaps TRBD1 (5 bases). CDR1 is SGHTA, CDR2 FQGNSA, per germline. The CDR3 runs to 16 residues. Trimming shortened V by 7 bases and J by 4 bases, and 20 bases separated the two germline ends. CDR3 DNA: TGTGCCAGCAATTTTCAGGGAACGCGAAAGAATCAGCCCCAGCATTTT. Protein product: CASNFQGTRKNQPQHF.

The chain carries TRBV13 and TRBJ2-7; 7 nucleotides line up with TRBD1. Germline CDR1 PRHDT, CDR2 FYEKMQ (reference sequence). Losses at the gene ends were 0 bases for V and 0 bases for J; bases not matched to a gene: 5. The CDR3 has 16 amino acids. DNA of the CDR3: TGTGCCAGCAGCTTAGGCCCGGACAGGAGCTCCTACGAGCAGTACTTC. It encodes CASSLGPDRSSYEQYF. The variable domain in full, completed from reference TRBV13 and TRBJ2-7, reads AAGVIQSPRHLIKEKRETATLKCYPIPRHDTVYWYQQGPGQDPQFLISFYEKMQSDKGSIPDRFSAQQFSDYHSELNMSSLELGDSALYFCASSLGPDRSSYEQYFGPGTRLTVT.

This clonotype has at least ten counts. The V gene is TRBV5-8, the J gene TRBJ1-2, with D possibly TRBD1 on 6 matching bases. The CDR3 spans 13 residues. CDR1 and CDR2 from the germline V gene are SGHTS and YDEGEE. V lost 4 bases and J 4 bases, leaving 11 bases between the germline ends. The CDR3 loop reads CASSDGQIYGYTF. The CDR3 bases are TGTGCCAGCAGCGACGGACAGATCTATGGCTACACCTTC. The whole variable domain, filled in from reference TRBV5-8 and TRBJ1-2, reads EAGVTQSPTHLIKTRGQQATLRCSPISGHTSVYWYQQALGLGLQFLLWYDEGEERNRGNFPPRFSGRQFPNYSSELNVNALELEDSALYLCASSDGQIYGYTFGSGTRLTVV.

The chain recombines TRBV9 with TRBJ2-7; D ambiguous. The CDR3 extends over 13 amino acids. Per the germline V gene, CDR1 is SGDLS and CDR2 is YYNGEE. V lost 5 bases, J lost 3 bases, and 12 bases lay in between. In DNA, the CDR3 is TGTGCCAGCAGTCTATTGTCCGGCTACGAGCAGTACTTC. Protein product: CASSLLSGYEQYF.

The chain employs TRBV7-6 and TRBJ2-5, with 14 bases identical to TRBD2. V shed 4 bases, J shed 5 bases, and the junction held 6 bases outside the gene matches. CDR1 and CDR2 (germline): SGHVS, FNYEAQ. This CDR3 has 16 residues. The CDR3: CASSYGLAGGRETQYF. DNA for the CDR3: TGTGCCAGCAGCTACGGACTAGCGGGGGGCCGGGAGACCCAGTACTTC. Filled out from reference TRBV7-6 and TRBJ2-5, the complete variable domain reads GAGVSQSPRYKVTKRGQDVALRCDPISGHVSLYWYRQALGQGPEFLTYFNYEAQQDKSGLPNDRFSAERPEGSISTLTIQRTEQRDSAMYRCASSYGLAGGRETQYFGPGTRLLVL.

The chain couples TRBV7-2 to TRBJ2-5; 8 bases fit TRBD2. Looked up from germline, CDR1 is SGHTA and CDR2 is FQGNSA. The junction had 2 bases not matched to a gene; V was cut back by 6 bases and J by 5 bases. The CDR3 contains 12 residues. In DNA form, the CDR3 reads TGTGCCAGCAGGGCTAGCGGGGAGACCCAGTACTTC. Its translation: CASRASGETQYF.

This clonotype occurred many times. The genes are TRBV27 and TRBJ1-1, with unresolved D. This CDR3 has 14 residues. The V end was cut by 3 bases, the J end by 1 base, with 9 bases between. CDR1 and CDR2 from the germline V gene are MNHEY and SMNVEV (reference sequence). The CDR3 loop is CASSFQNANTEAFF. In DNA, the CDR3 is TGTGCCAGCAGTTTTCAGAACGCGAACACTGAAGCTTTCTTT.

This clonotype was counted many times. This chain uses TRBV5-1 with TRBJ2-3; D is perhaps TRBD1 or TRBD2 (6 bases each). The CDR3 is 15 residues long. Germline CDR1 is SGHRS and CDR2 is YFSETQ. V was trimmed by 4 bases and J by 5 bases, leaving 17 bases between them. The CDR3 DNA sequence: TGCGCCAGCAGCCACGGCCCCCGGGGGCTAGATACGCAGTATTTT. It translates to CASSHGPRGLDTQYF.